This T cell receptor (beta chain) was observed in a study of T-cell reconstitution after alpha-beta-depleted transplantation in children. V lost 0 bases to trimming and J lost 8 bases; unmatched junction nucleotides: 7. This CDR3 has 16 residues. Germline lookup yields CDR1 MNHEY and CDR2 SMNVEV (reference sequence). Unique molecular identifiers were used to barcode this TCRbeta library. Each CDR3 protein gets one entry after TCRdb re-called the PCR reads with MiXCR. In the table there are about 500,000 distinct CDR3 sequences, 32% of which are singletons. The gene calls are TRBV27 and TRBJ1-4; TRBD1 matches at 9 bases. The material sequenced was PBMCs from the stem cell graft donor, taken from the stem cell graft. The receptor comes from a human donor who donated a stem cell graft to a child with aplastic anemia. The CDR3 sequence is CASSLSLYRGREKLFF. The CDR3 coding sequence is TGTGCCAGCAGTTTATCTCTCTACAGGGGGCGGGAAAAACTGTTTTTT.